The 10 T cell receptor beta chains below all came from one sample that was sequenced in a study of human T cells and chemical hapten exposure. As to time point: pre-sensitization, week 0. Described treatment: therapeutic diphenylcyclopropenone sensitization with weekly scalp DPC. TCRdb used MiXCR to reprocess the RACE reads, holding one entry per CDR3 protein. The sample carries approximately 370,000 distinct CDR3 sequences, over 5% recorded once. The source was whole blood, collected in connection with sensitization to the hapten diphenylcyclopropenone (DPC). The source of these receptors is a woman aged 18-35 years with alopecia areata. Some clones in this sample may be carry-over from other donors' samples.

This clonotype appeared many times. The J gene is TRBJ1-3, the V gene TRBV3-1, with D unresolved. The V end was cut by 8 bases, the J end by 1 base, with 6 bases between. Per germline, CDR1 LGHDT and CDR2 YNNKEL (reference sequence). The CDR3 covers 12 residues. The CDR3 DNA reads TGTGCCAGCCTGGGGTCTGGAAACACCATATATTTT. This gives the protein CASLGSGNTIYF.

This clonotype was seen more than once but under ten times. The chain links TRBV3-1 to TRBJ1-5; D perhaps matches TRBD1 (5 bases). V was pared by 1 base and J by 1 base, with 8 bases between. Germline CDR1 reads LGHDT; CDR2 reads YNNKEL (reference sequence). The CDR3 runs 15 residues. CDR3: CASSQAGPSNQPQHF. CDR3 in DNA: TGTGCCAGCAGCCAAGCAGGGCCAAGCAATCAGCCCCAGCATTTT.

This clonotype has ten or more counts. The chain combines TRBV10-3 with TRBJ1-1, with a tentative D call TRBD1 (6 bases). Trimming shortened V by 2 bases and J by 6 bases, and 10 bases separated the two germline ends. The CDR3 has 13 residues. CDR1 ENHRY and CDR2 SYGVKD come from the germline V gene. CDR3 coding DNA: TGTGCCATCAGTGAGGGACAGCGACCTGAAGCTTTCTTT. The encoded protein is CAISEGQRPEAFF.

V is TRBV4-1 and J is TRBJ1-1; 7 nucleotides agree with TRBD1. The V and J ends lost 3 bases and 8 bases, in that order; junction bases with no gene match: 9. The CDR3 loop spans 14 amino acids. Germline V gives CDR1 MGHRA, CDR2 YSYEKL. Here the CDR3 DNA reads TGCGCCAGCAGCCACCCCAGGGGGGGTGGCGAAGCTTTCTTT. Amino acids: CASSHPRGGGEAFF.

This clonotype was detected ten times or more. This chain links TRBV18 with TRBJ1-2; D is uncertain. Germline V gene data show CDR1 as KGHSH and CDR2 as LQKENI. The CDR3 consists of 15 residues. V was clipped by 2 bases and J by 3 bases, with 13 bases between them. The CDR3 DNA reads TGTGCCAGCTCACCAGAGGCCGACTCCCACTATGGCTACACCTTC. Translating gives CASSPEADSHYGYTF.

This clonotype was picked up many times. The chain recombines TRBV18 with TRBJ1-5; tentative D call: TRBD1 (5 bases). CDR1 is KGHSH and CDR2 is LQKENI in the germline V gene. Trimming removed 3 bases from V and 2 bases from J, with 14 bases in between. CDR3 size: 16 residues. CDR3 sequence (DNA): TGTGCCAGCTCACCGGGGCCAGAAGAGGGCAATCAGCCCCAGCATTTT. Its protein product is CASSPGPEEGNQPQHF. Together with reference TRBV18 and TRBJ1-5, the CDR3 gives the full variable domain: NAGVMQNPRHLVRRRGQEARLRCSPMKGHSHVYWYRQLPEEGLKFMVYLQKENIIDESGMPKERFSAEFPKEGPSILRIQQVVRGDSAAYFCASSPGPEEGNQPQHFGDGTRLSIL.

The CDR3 reads CASSQTSGGYTDTQYF. Here the CDR3 DNA reads TGTGCCAGCAGCCAAACTAGCGGGGGATACACAGATACGCAGTATTTT. The chain uses TRBV4-2 and TRBJ2-3, with 11 bases lining up with TRBD2. Germline V gene lookup returns CDR1 LGHNA and CDR2 YNFKEQ. After removal of 2 bases from V and 2 bases from J, the junction contained 3 bases not matched to a gene. The CDR3 sequence is 16 residues long.

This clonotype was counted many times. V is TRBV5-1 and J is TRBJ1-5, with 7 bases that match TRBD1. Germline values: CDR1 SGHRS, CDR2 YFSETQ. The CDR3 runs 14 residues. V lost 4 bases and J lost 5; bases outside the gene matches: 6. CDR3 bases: TGCGCCAGCAGCCAGACAGGGTTGTATCAGCCCCAGCATTTT. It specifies CASSQTGLYQPQHF.

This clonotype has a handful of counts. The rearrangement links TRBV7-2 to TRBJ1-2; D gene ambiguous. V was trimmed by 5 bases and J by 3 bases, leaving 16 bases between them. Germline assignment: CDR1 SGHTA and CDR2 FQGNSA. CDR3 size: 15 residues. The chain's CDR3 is CASSRRAPRDYGYTF. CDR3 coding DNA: TGTGCCAGCAGCCGCCGGGCTCCTAGGGACTATGGCTACACCTTC.

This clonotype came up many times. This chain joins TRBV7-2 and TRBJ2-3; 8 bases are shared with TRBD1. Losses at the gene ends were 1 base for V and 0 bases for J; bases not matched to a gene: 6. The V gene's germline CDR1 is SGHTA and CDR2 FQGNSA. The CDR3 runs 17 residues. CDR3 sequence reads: CASSLVSGGRSTDTQYF. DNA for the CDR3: TGTGCCAGCAGCTTAGTCTCAGGGGGCCGAAGCACAGATACGCAGTATTTT.